This is a list of T cell receptor beta chains from one sample in a study of blood T cell repertoires in COVID-19. The table came from immunoSEQ multiplex PCR; TCRdb's copy has only in-frame clones and leaves some out. The sample consists of about 220,000 clones, less than 90% of them appearing once. Source material: PBMCs or T cells enriched from blood (not recorded which). Receptor source: a woman in her thirties who had recovered from COVID-19. CDR3s include the opening cysteine and the closing phenylalanine or tryptophan. The D gene is left open where the match is weak. Some rows mark clone size as missing; the rest say once, few, many or name a class of expanded clone.

CDR3: CASRFPPGQLNTEAFF; DNA: TGTGCCAGCAGGTTTCCCCCGGGACAATTGAACACTGAAGCTTTCTTT; length: 16; D: NA; size: NA; V: TRBV11-2; J: TRBJ1-1
CDR3: CSASTSGGPYNEQFF; DNA: TGCAGTGCCAGTACTAGCGGGGGACCCTACAATGAGCAGTTCTTC; length: 15; D: TRBD2; size: few; V: TRBV20-1; J: TRBJ2-1
CDR3: CASSLARQGYDTGELFF; DNA: TGTGCCAGCAGCTTAGCGAGACAGGGATATGACACCGGGGAGCTGTTTTTT; length: 17; D: TRBD1; size: NA; V: TRBV7-8; J: TRBJ2-2
CDR3: CASSLIRGGANYGYTF; DNA: TGTGCCAGCAGTCTTATTAGAGGCGGAGCTAACTATGGCTACACCTTC; length: 16; D: NA; size: once; V: TRBV28; J: TRBJ1-2
CDR3: CASSPLRDNEQFF; DNA: TGTGCCAGCTCACCACTCAGGGATAATGAGCAGTTCTTC; length: 13; D: NA; size: once; V: TRBV18; J: TRBJ2-1
CDR3: CASSSADRGPLGETQYF; DNA: TGTGCCAGCAGCTCCGCCGACAGGGGACCTCTAGGGGAGACCCAGTACTTC; length: 17; D: TRBD1; size: NA; V: TRBV7-6; J: TRBJ2-5
CDR3: CASSQPHRVAEAFF; DNA: TGCGCCAGCAGCCAACCCCATCGGGTGGCTGAAGCTTTCTTT; length: 14; D: NA; size: NA; V: TRBV4-3; J: TRBJ1-1
CDR3: CASSFAGGPGSPLHF; DNA: TGTGCCAGCAGTTTTGCAGGGGGTCCGGGGTCACCCCTCCACTTT; length: 15; D: TRBD1; size: NA; V: TRBV6-5; J: TRBJ1-6
CDR3: CASTHGGWAQHF; DNA: TGTGCCAGCACCCACGGAGGGTGGGCCCAGCATTTT; length: 12; D: NA; size: NA; V: TRBV5-6; J: TRBJ1-5
CDR3: CASSFRGQVTQYF; DNA: TGTGCCAGCAGCTTTAGGGGTCAAGTTACGCAGTATTTT; length: 13; D: NA; size: NA; V: TRBV7-2; J: TRBJ2-3
CDR3: CASSRPTSARETQYF; DNA: TGTGCCAGCAGCCGCCCGACTAGCGCCAGAGAGACCCAGTACTTC; length: 15; D: TRBD2; size: NA; V: TRBV7-2; J: TRBJ2-5
CDR3: CASTSGGGYTF; DNA: TGTGCCAGTACCAGTGGGGGCGGCTACACCTTC; length: 11; D: NA; size: NA; V: TRBV19; J: TRBJ1-2
CDR3: CAISGGLAAYQETQYF; DNA: TGTGCCATCAGTGGAGGACTAGCGGCGTACCAAGAGACCCAGTACTTC; length: 16; D: TRBD2; size: NA; V: TRBV10-3; J: TRBJ2-5
CDR3: CASSYSINGNQPQHF; DNA: TGTGCCAGCAGTTACTCGATAAACGGGAATCAGCCCCAGCATTTT; length: 15; D: NA; size: once; V: TRBV6-5; J: TRBJ1-5
CDR3: CASSLGGGRFSGNTIYF; DNA: TGTGCCAGCAGCTTAGGGGGGGGAAGGTTCTCTGGAAACACCATATATTTT; length: 17; D: NA; size: NA; V: TRBV11-2; J: TRBJ1-3
CDR3: CASSLTSAQGIQYF; DNA: TGTGCCAGCAGCTTAACCTCGGCCCAGGGCATTCAGTACTTC; length: 14; D: NA; size: few; V: TRBV7-2; J: TRBJ2-4
CDR3: CASSLNLGQSTDTQYF; DNA: TGTGCCAGCAGCTTAAATCTGGGACAGAGCACAGATACGCAGTATTTT; length: 16; D: TRBD1; size: NA; V: TRBV7-9; J: TRBJ2-3
CDR3: CASGFYPARIAGGPRTGELFF; DNA: TGTGCTAGTGGTTTCTACCCCGCTAGAATAGCGGGGGGGCCGAGGACCGGGGAGCTGTTTTTT; length: 21; D: TRBD2; size: NA; V: TRBV12-5; J: TRBJ2-2
CDR3: CATSADRAPLSPLHF; DNA: TGTGCCACCAGCGCGGACAGGGCCCCTCTCTCACCCCTCCACTTT; length: 15; D: TRBD1; size: once; V: TRBV24-1; J: TRBJ1-6
CDR3: CASSKLTGYGEQFF; DNA: TGCGCCAGCAGCAAACTGACAGGGTATGGTGAGCAGTTCTTC; length: 14; D: TRBD1; size: NA; V: TRBV4-1; J: TRBJ2-1
CDR3: CASSLDLRDSQETQYF; DNA: TGTGCCAGCAGCTTGGACCTACGGGACAGCCAAGAGACCCAGTACTTC; length: 16; D: TRBD1; size: NA; V: TRBV7-9; J: TRBJ2-5
CDR3: CASSQEGQGRHGYTF; DNA: TGCGCCAGCAGCCAAGAGGGACAGGGAAGACATGGCTACACCTTC; length: 15; D: TRBD1; size: NA; V: TRBV4-3; J: TRBJ1-2
CDR3: CASRQGFGTEAFF; DNA: TGTGCCAGCAGGCAGGGTTTTGGCACTGAAGCTTTCTTT; length: 13; D: NA; size: NA; V: TRBV6-5; J: TRBJ1-1
CDR3: CASSQGTGGVDTQYF; DNA: TGTGCCAGCAGCCAAGGGACAGGGGGTGTAGATACGCAGTATTTT; length: 15; D: TRBD1; size: few; V: TRBV4-2; J: TRBJ2-3
CDR3: CASSLAPNQPQHF; DNA: TGTGCCAGCAGCTTAGCCCCGAATCAGCCCCAGCATTTT; length: 13; D: NA; size: NA; V: TRBV7-2; J: TRBJ1-5
CDR3: CASSLVRFTDTQYF; DNA: TGTGCCAGCAGCTTGGTCAGGTTCACAGATACGCAGTATTTT; length: 14; D: NA; size: NA; V: TRBV5-6; J: TRBJ2-3
CDR3: CASSQGHRTDTQYF; DNA: TGTGCCAGCAGCCAAGGACACCGCACAGATACGCAGTATTTT; length: 14; D: NA; size: NA; V: TRBV13; J: TRBJ2-3
CDR3: CASSRTRGGRGTDTQYF; DNA: TGTGCCAGCAGTCGAACCCGGGGGGGCCGGGGCACAGATACGCAGTATTTT; length: 17; D: TRBD2; size: NA; V: TRBV7-3; J: TRBJ2-3
CDR3: CASSTLGGLYGYTF; DNA: TGTGCCAGCAGTACCCTCGGGGGGCTCTATGGCTACACCTTC; length: 14; D: NA; size: once; V: TRBV6-5; J: TRBJ1-2
CDR3: CASRRGTGSWGYTEAFF; DNA: TGTGCCAGCAGGCGGGGGACAGGGAGTTGGGGTTACACTGAAGCTTTCTTT; length: 17; D: TRBD1; size: NA; V: TRBV27; J: TRBJ1-1
CDR3: CASSNQAGWMNTEAFF; DNA: TGTGCCAGCTCCAACCAGGCAGGTTGGATGAACACTGAAGCTTTCTTT; length: 16; D: NA; size: NA; V: TRBV18; J: TRBJ1-1
CDR3: CASSSQGYPLHF; DNA: TGTGCCAGCAGCTCCCAGGGGTATCCCCTCCACTTT; length: 12; D: NA; size: NA; V: TRBV7-9; J: TRBJ1-6
CDR3: CASSLYSGTVNTEAFF; DNA: TGTGCCAGTAGTCTTTATTCCGGGACAGTAAACACTGAAGCTTTCTTT; length: 16; D: TRBD1; size: NA; V: TRBV19; J: TRBJ1-1
CDR3: CASSLGWSGGNQPQHF; DNA: TGTGCCAGCAGCTTGGGATGGAGCGGCGGCAATCAGCCCCAGCATTTT; length: 16; D: NA; size: NA; V: TRBV5-6; J: TRBJ1-5
CDR3: CASSPNRLGEKLFF; DNA: TGTGCCAGCAGCCCGAACAGGCTTGGTGAAAAACTGTTTTTT; length: 14; D: NA; size: NA; V: TRBV7-6; J: TRBJ1-4
CDR3: CASFLPRRTDENTGELFF; DNA: TGTGCCAGCTTTCTTCCTCGGAGGACAGATGAAAACACCGGGGAGCTGTTTTTT; length: 18; D: NA; size: once; V: TRBV21-1; J: TRBJ2-2
CDR3: CVTRPGDGLAIDTQYF; DNA: TGTGTCACAAGACCTGGGGACGGACTAGCGATAGATACGCAGTATTTT; length: 16; D: TRBD2; size: NA; V: TRBV10-3; J: TRBJ2-3
CDR3: CASSVRDIVNTEAFF; DNA: TGTGCCAGTAGCGTCCGGGACATAGTGAACACTGAAGCTTTCTTT; length: 15; D: NA; size: NA; V: TRBV19; J: TRBJ1-1
CDR3: CASSLPHRQGATEQFF; DNA: TGTGCCAGCAGTCTACCCCATAGACAGGGGGCCACTGAGCAGTTCTTC; length: 16; D: TRBD1; size: NA; V: TRBV27; J: TRBJ2-1
CDR3: CASSLAWTVDEKLFF; DNA: TGCGCCAGCAGCTTGGCTTGGACAGTCGATGAAAAACTGTTTTTT; length: 15; D: NA; size: NA; V: TRBV5-1; J: TRBJ1-4
CDR3: CASSTTGDIEKLFF; DNA: TGTGCCAGCAGCACGACAGGGGACATTGAAAAACTGTTTTTT; length: 14; D: TRBD1; size: NA; V: TRBV7-2; J: TRBJ1-4
CDR3: CATGRVGEAFF; DNA: TGTGCCACAGGGAGGGTCGGTGAAGCTTTCTTT; length: 11; D: NA; size: NA; V: TRBV6-1; J: TRBJ1-1
CDR3: CASSLDPGQLEKLFF; DNA: TGCGCCAGCAGCTTGGATCCGGGACAGTTGGAAAAACTGTTTTTT; length: 15; D: TRBD1; size: NA; V: TRBV5-1; J: TRBJ1-4
CDR3: CASSYSGHGYGYTF; DNA: TGTGCCAGCAGTTACTCTGGACATGGTTATGGCTACACCTTC; length: 14; D: NA; size: NA; V: TRBV6-2/TRBV6-3; J: TRBJ1-2
CDR3: CASSQVAGFEAFF; DNA: TGTGCCAGCAGCCAAGTCGCAGGGTTTGAAGCTTTCTTT; length: 13; D: NA; size: NA; V: TRBV3-1/TRBV3-2; J: TRBJ1-1
CDR3: CASSLTGVQAYTF; DNA: TGTGCCAGCAGCTTGACAGGGGTTCAGGCCTACACCTTC; length: 13; D: TRBD1; size: NA; V: TRBV5-4; J: TRBJ1-2
CDR3: CASSQPGGTDTQYF; DNA: TGTGCCAGCAGTCAGCCGGGGGGCACAGATACGCAGTATTTT; length: 14; D: NA; size: NA; V: TRBV7-2; J: TRBJ2-3
CDR3: CASSEWAQSSYEQYF; DNA: TGTGCCAGCAGTGAATGGGCCCAGAGCTCCTACGAGCAGTACTTC; length: 15; D: NA; size: NA; V: TRBV6-1; J: TRBJ2-7
CDR3: CASSLTGVGEKLFF; DNA: TGTGCCAGCAGCCTTACAGGAGTAGGTGAAAAACTGTTTTTT; length: 14; D: NA; size: NA; V: TRBV7-6; J: TRBJ1-4
CDR3: CASSEARQPNYGYTF; DNA: TGTGCCAGCAGTGAAGCTCGACAGCCTAACTATGGCTACACCTTC; length: 15; D: NA; size: NA; V: TRBV2; J: TRBJ1-2
CDR3: CASSLETGEKLFF; DNA: TGTGCCAGCAGTTTAGAGACAGGTGAAAAACTGTTTTTT; length: 13; D: NA; size: NA; V: TRBV12-3/TRBV12-4; J: TRBJ1-4
CDR3: CASSASGTGHQPQHF; DNA: TGTGCCAGCAGCGCATCCGGGACAGGGCATCAGCCCCAGCATTTT; length: 15; D: TRBD1; size: NA; V: TRBV11-2; J: TRBJ1-5
CDR3: CASSRRGSDEQYF; DNA: TGTGCCAGTAGCCGCCGAGGGAGCGACGAGCAGTACTTC; length: 13; D: NA; size: NA; V: TRBV19; J: TRBJ2-7
CDR3: CASSPRQGITEAFF; DNA: TGTGCCAGCAGCCCCCGACAGGGTATCACTGAAGCTTTCTTT; length: 14; D: TRBD1; size: NA; V: TRBV9; J: TRBJ1-1
CDR3: CASSPPRTGDYGYTF; DNA: TGTGCCAGCAGTCCCCCCAGGACAGGCGACTATGGCTACACCTTC; length: 15; D: TRBD1; size: NA; V: TRBV6-2/TRBV6-3; J: TRBJ1-2
CDR3: CASGNNRGQGYTF; DNA: TGTGCTAGTGGTAATAACAGGGGGCAAGGCTACACCTTC; length: 13; D: TRBD1; size: NA; V: TRBV12-5; J: TRBJ1-2
CDR3: CASSSLTEKIRNEQFF; DNA: TGCGCCAGCAGCTCGTTGACAGAAAAAATACGCAATGAGCAGTTCTTC; length: 16; D: NA; size: NA; V: TRBV4-1; J: TRBJ2-1
CDR3: CASEGGQGKASYTF; DNA: TGTGCCAGCGAGGGAGGACAGGGAAAGGCAAGCTACACCTTC; length: 14; D: TRBD1; size: NA; V: TRBV2; J: TRBJ1-2
CDR3: CASSIGTGGIFNEQFF; DNA: TGTGCCAGTAGTATAGGGACAGGTGGAATCTTCAATGAGCAGTTCTTC; length: 16; D: TRBD1; size: NA; V: TRBV19; J: TRBJ2-1
CDR3: CASSFSQGAPWTEAFF; DNA: TGTGCCAGCAGCTTTTCCCAGGGGGCCCCCTGGACTGAAGCTTTCTTT; length: 16; D: TRBD1; size: NA; V: TRBV11-2; J: TRBJ1-1